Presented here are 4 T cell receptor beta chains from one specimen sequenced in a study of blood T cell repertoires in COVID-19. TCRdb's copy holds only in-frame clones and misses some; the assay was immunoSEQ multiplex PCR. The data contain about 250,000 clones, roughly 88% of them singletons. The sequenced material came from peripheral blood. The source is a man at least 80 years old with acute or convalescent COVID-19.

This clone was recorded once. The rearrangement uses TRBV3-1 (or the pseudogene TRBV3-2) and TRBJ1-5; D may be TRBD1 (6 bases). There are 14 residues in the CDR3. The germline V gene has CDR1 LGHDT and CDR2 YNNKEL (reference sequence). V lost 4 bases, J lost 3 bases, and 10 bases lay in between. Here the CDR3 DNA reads TGTGCCAGCAGCCTAGGACAGTTCAATCAGCCCCAGCATTTT. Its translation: CASSLGQFNQPQHF.

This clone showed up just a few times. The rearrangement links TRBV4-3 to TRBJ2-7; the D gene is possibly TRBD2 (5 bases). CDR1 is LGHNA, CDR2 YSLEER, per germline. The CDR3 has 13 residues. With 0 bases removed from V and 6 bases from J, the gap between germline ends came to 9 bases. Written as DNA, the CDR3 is TGCGCCAGCAGCCAAGATCGGGGAAGCGAGCAGTACTTC. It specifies CASSQDRGSEQYF.

The CDR3 loop reads CASSYSNSGDTEAFF. The CDR3 nucleotides read TGTGCCAGCAGTTACTCGAACTCGGGGGACACTGAAGCTTTCTTT. The gene calls are TRBV6-5 and TRBJ1-1; tentative D call: TRBD1 (5 bases). The CDR3 extends over 15 amino acids. V lost 0 bases, J lost 3 bases, and 11 bases lay in between. CDR1 and CDR2 (germline): MNHEY, SVGAGI.

The CDR3 DNA follows: TGTGCCAGCAGCTTAGTTGGGGGACAGGTTCATCAGCCCCAGCATTTT. Amino acid sequence: CASSLVGGQVHQPQHF. V gene TRBV7-2 combines with J gene TRBJ1-5; TRBD1 matches at 8 bases. CDR3 length: 16 amino acids. V gave up 1 base and J gave up 5 bases; unmatched junction bases: 7. CDR1 and CDR2 from the germline V gene are SGHTA and FQGNSA.